This record looks at one TCR beta chain sequence and its context. The data originate from a study of T cells in Graves' hyperthyroidism and ophthalmopathy. CDR3 size: 14 residues. Germline V lookup: CDR1 SEHNR, CDR2 FQNEAQ (reference sequence). The junction had 8 bases not matched to a gene; V was cut back by 3 bases and J by 7 bases. Amplification yielded TCR beta CDR3 regions, with RNA transcripts as the source. HTBI primers were the set used in a first-round RT-PCR of the TCR CDR3. TCRdb recomputed calls from the multiplex PCR reads with MiXCR, one row per CDR3 protein. The sample records fewer than 700,000 distinct CDR3 sequences, 15% to 20% being singletons. It was uncontrolled infection, other autoimmune disease, pregnancy or lactation that excluded patients.

The chain recombines TRBV7-9 with TRBJ2-7, with 8 bases matching TRBD2. This receptor was obtained from a woman younger than 45 with Graves' hyperthyroidism. Sequenced material: blood. CDR3 sequence: CASSFAGGDREQYF. In DNA, the CDR3 is TGTGCCAGCAGCTTCGCCGGGGGGGACCGGGAGCAGTACTTC.